Presented here are 28 T cell receptor beta chains from one specimen sequenced in a study of regulatory T cells in long-lasting Graves disease. Specified time point: newly diagnosed GD, antithyroid drugs for less than 3 months. From PBMCs, RNA was extracted and then used to make the TCR library. In building TCR beta libraries, iRepertoire HTBI primers were used together with Arm-PCR of CDR3 regions. Using its own MiXCR run on the multiplex PCR reads, TCRdb lists one record per CDR3 protein. The sample carries approximately 360,000 distinct CDR3 sequences, about 12% recorded once. This sample also appeared in a second study, on T cells in Graves' hyperthyroidism and ophthalmopathy.

Material: peripheral blood mononuclear cells (PBMCs), obtained at new diagnosis, from a patient treated with antithyroid drugs. The receptors were gathered from a young woman with Graves disease.

In this sample, this clonotype turned up many times. This chain uses TRBV27 with TRBJ2-7; D may match TRBD1 or TRBD2 (6 bases each). Germline-derived CDR1 and CDR2 are MNHEY and SMNVEV (reference sequence). The germline V and J ends were trimmed by 2 bases and 3 bases, with 11 bases remaining between them. The CDR3 is 14 residues long. CDR3 protein: CASSLRGGNYEQYF. CDR3 nucleotides: TGTGCCAGCAGTTTACGAGGGGGGAACTACGAGCAGTACTTC.

Remarks on this clonotype: With a much larger clone just one base away, this may be a read error. The V call is TRBV28, the J call TRBJ2-3, with TRBD2 matching over 10 bases. CDR1 is MDHEN and CDR2 is SYDVKM in the germline V gene. The CDR3 covers 16 residues. CDR3 protein: CAGSPTSGLARDTQYF. CDR3 coding DNA: TGTGCCGGCAGTCCGACCTCGGGACTAGCGAGAGATACGCAGTATTTT.

The chain is built from TRBV6-2 or TRBV6-3 and TRBJ2-7, with 13 bases matching TRBD2. The CDR3 has 15 residues. Germline V gene sequence: CDR1 MNHEY, CDR2 SVGEGT. J gave up 2 bases and V 6 bases, and 4 bases lay outside the gene matches. As DNA, the CDR3 is TGTGCCAGCAGAGGGACTAGCGGGGTTACCTACGAGCAGTACTTC. It codes for CASRGTSGVTYEQYF.

Remarks on this clonotype: A far larger clone is one nucleotide away, so this likely arose from a read error. It is likely a read error, because the conserved phenylalanine at the end of the CDR3 is missing. The DNA is omitted, as the CDR3 cannot be located on it reliably, and the CDR3 follows TCRdb's listing. This chain uses TRBV11-1 with TRBJ2-3; the tabulated D call, TRBD1, remains unverified against the DNA. The CDR3 spans 15 amino acids, including both terminal residues. Looked up from germline, CDR1 is SGHAT and CDR2 is FQDESV (reference sequence). This chain's CDR3 is CASSLRRDRYYEQYL.

This clonotype was counted many times. The V call is TRBV6-2 or TRBV6-3, the J call TRBJ2-3; D may correspond to TRBD1 or TRBD2 (5 bases each). The CDR3 covers 14 residues. Germline CDR1 MNHEY, CDR2 SVGEGT. Trimming left V 5 bases short and J 3 bases short, with 12 bases between. The CDR3: CASSPRDRTDTQYF. CDR3 sequence (DNA): TGTGCCAGCAGTCCCCGGGACCGGACAGATACGCAGTATTTT.

Ten or more counts support this clonotype. The chain combines TRBV12-3 or TRBV12-4 with TRBJ2-2; TRBD1 aligns across 9 bases. V lost 5 bases, J lost 7 bases, and 5 bases stayed unmatched. This CDR3 is 14 amino acids long. The CDR3 region is CASSGTGSSGELFF. CDR3 coding DNA: TGTGCCAGCAGTGGGACAGGGAGTAGCGGGGAGCTGTTTTTT.

This clonotype was recorded a few times. The chain uses TRBV4-1 and TRBJ1-6, with 10 positions matching TRBD1. CDR3 length: 15 amino acids. The V gene end was trimmed by 2 bases and the J gene end by 10 bases; junction bases not matched to a gene: 5. Per the germline V gene, CDR1 is MGHRA and CDR2 is YSYEKL. The CDR3 DNA reads TGCGCCAGCAGCCAACCGACAGGGGGCGGATCACCCCTCCACTTT. This translates into CASSQPTGGGSPLHF.

The rearrangement links TRBV5-1 to TRBJ2-5; D may be TRBD2 (5 bases). Trimming shortened V by 2 bases and J by 3 bases, and 11 bases separated the two germline ends. This CDR3 is built from 14 residues. CDR1 and CDR2 (germline): SGHRS, YFSETQ. The CDR3 DNA sequence: TGCGCCAGCAGCTTCCCGGGAAGAAAAGAGACCCAGTACTTC. It translates to CASSFPGRKETQYF. The variable domain in full, with the rest retrieved from reference TRBV5-1 and TRBJ2-5, is KAGVTQTPRYLIKTRGQQVTLSCSPISGHRSVSWYQQTPGQGLQFLFEYFSETQRNKGNFPGRFSGRQFSNSRSEMNVSTLELGDSALYLCASSFPGRKETQYFGPGTRLLVL.

This clonotype was recorded many times. The V call is TRBV6-1, the J call TRBJ1-1; possible D gene TRBD1, 6 bases. Looked up from germline, CDR1 is MNHNS and CDR2 is SASEGT. The V end was cut by 7 bases, the J end by 4 bases, with 19 bases between. This CDR3 has 15 amino acids. CDR3 nucleotides: TGTGCCAGCAACTTCGCCAGGGGCTTATCCACTGAAGCTTTCTTT. Amino acids: CASNFARGLSTEAFF.

This clonotype was observed many times. One end of the junction fails to match germline, which may point to a read error. The rearrangement uses TRBV7-2 and TRBJ2-3, with TRBD2 identical over 12 bases. This CDR3 is 14 amino acids long. The germline CDR1 and CDR2 sequences are SGHTA and FQGNSA. The CDR3 loop is CASSLAGGPVTQYF. DNA for the CDR3: TGTGCCAGCAGCCTAGCGGGAGGGCCGGTTACGCAGTATTTT.

The genes are TRBV28 and TRBJ1-5; TRBD1 agrees at 10 bases. The V segment lost 6 bases and the J segment 6 bases; nucleotides outside the gene matches: 8. Germline lookup yields CDR1 MDHEN and CDR2 SYDVKM. The CDR3 is made up of 15 amino acids. In DNA form, the CDR3 reads TGTGCCAGCAGGGGGGGGACAGGGGTCGGTCAGCCCCAGCATTTT. Encoded protein: CASRGGTGVGQPQHF.

This clonotype was counted between two and nine times. The V gene is TRBV11-2, the J gene TRBJ2-1, with a possible D match to TRBD1 (6 bases). V shed 5 bases and J shed 8 bases, with 13 bases lying between them. The CDR3 is made up of 13 amino acids. Germline-derived CDR1 and CDR2 are SGHAT and FQNNGV. This CDR3 is CASSPQGRDEQFF. The DNA of the CDR3 is TGTGCCAGCAGCCCCCAGGGGCGCGATGAGCAGTTCTTC.

This clonotype was seen at least ten times. The chain combines TRBV14 with TRBJ2-5, with a possible D match to TRBD1 (6 bases). The CDR3 spans 14 residues. V was trimmed by 5 bases and J by 4 bases, leaving 14 bases between them. Germline loops: CDR1 SGHDN, CDR2 FVKESK. The CDR3 is CASSTTGMRETQYF. The CDR3 DNA reads TGTGCCAGCAGCACAACAGGGATGAGAGAGACCCAGTACTTC.

This clonotype came up a few times. The gene calls are TRBV9 and TRBJ2-1; TRBD2 matches 8 bases. The junction had 4 bases not matched to a gene; V was cut back by 2 bases and J by 6 bases. The CDR3 loop spans 14 amino acids. Germline V lookup: CDR1 SGDLS, CDR2 YYNGEE. In DNA, the CDR3 is TGTGCCAGCAGCGTCGGGGGGGCGGGCAATGAGCAGTTCTTC. Protein sequence: CASSVGGAGNEQFF.

This clonotype was seen at least ten times. The gene calls are TRBV12-3 or TRBV12-4 and TRBJ2-5; no firm D call. The CDR3 sequence is 14 residues long. V was cut by 3 bases and J by 2 bases, with 10 bases left in between. CDR3 amino acids: CASSFKTNQETQYF. The CDR3 nucleotides read TGTGCCAGCAGTTTTAAGACCAATCAAGAGACCCAGTACTTC.

This clonotype was seen at least ten times. The V and J genes are TRBV6-1 and TRBJ1-1; 7 bases map to TRBD1. CDR3 length: 15 residues. Germline V gene data show CDR1 as MNHNS and CDR2 as SASEGT. V lost 7 bases, J lost 5 bases, and 13 bases stayed unmatched. The CDR3 sequence: CASKRTGEHWTEAFF. The CDR3 region has the DNA TGTGCCAGCAAGAGAACAGGGGAACATTGGACTGAAGCTTTCTTT.

This clonotype has more than one count but fewer than ten. The chain recombines TRBV12-3 or TRBV12-4 with TRBJ1-2; weak D call: TRBD1 (6 bases). Trimming pared 3 bases from V and 5 bases from J, leaving 10 bases between. This CDR3 region has 13 residues. The CDR3 region has the DNA TGTGCCAGCAGTTTCCCCGGGACATATGGCTACACCTTC. It codes for CASSFPGTYGYTF.

The genes are TRBV4-1 and TRBJ2-2; D may match TRBD1 or TRBD2 (7 bases each). Trimming shortened V by 1 base and J by 10 bases, and 16 bases separated the two germline ends. CDR1 and CDR2 from the germline V gene are MGHRA and YSYEKL. This CDR3 is 15 amino acids long. Here the CDR3 reads CASSQGGRGPEELFF. The CDR3 DNA follows: TGCGCCAGCAGCCAAGGGGGGAGGGGGCCGGAGGAGCTGTTTTTT.

This clonotype appeared many times. CDR3 sequence (DNA): TGCGCCAGCAGCTTGCGGGGAGTCTATGGCTACACCTTC. Translation gives CASSLRGVYGYTF. The chain employs TRBV5-1 and TRBJ1-2; D gene uncertain. In germline, CDR1 is SGHRS, CDR2 YFSETQ. With 1 base removed from V and 4 bases from J, the gap between germline ends came to 8 bases. There are 13 residues in the CDR3.

A note on this clonotype: A read error may explain this, as a much larger clone is one base away. The chain combines TRBV12-3 or TRBV12-4 with TRBJ2-1; D remains ambiguous. The CDR3 has 14 residues. CDR3 amino acids: CAGSYRLWPNEQFF. The CDR3 DNA is TGTGCCGGCAGCTACCGACTGTGGCCCAATGAGCAGTTCTTC.

Comments on this clonotype: At one end, the junction sequence differs from germline, possibly due to a read error. This chain connects TRBV4-1 to TRBJ1-4, with D perhaps matching TRBD1 (5 bases). The CDR3 loop spans 16 amino acids. CDR1 and CDR2 from the germline V gene are MGHRA and YSYEKL. CDR3 sequence: CASSPGRDATNERLFF. The DNA for the CDR3 is TGCGCCAGCAGTCCGGGGCGAGACGCAACTAATGAAAGACTGTTTTTT.

A few counts support this clonotype. V gene TRBV19 combines with J gene TRBJ1-1; no clear D gene. Trimming took off 2 bases at V and 4 bases at J, with 11 bases between the two ends. Looked up from germline, CDR1 is LNHDA and CDR2 is SQIVND (reference sequence). The CDR3 is 14 residues long. CDR3 sequence (DNA): TGTGCCAGTAGTATAACCCCTGCGAGCACTGAAGCTTTCTTT. Translation: CASSITPASTEAFF.

This rearrangement joins TRBV7-9 to TRBJ2-7; 10 positions agree with TRBD1. The germline V gene has CDR1 SEHNR and CDR2 FQNEAQ (reference sequence). This CDR3 has 15 amino acids. Germline trimming cut 5 bases from V and 2 bases from J; bases unmatched to any gene: 6. The CDR3 region is CASSGWDRGPYEQYF. In nucleotides, the CDR3 is TGTGCCAGCAGCGGGTGGGACAGGGGACCCTACGAGCAGTACTTC.

A word on this clonotype: A far larger clone is one base from this, pointing to a likely read error. The rearrangement joins TRBV12-3 or TRBV12-4 to TRBJ1-2, with D unresolved. Deletions cut 8 bases from V and 2 bases from J, with 15 bases between. This CDR3 has 14 residues. The CDR3 bases are TGTGCCAGCCCCCCTGCAGAAATCAACTATGGCTACACCTTC. This translates into CASPPAEINYGYTF.

The sample holds many counts of this clonotype. V gene TRBV20-1 combines with J gene TRBJ2-7, with TRBD1 as a possible D gene (5 bases). CDR3 length equals 14 residues. CDR1 DFQATT and CDR2 SNEGSKA come from the germline V gene (reference sequence). With 0 bases removed from V and 2 bases from J, the gap between germline ends came to 11 bases. CDR3 DNA sequence: TGCAGTGCTAGAGATAGGGGCAAGCCCTACGAGCAGTACGTC. Amino acids: CSARDRGKPYEQYV.

V usage is TRBV6-5 and J usage is TRBJ1-1, with D possibly being TRBD1 (5 bases). The germline V gene has CDR1 MNHEY and CDR2 SVGAGI. V shed 0 bases and J shed 7 bases, with 21 bases lying between them. The CDR3 has 17 residues. DNA for the CDR3: TGTGCCAGCAGTTACTCATATCGTTTAGGGGCTCCCGGTGAAGCTTTCTTT. Protein sequence: CASSYSYRLGAPGEAFF.

The V call is TRBV11-2, the J call TRBJ1-1; 8 bases agree with TRBD1. The CDR3 sequence is 15 residues long. The V and J ends lost 1 base and 5 bases, in that order; junction bases with no gene match: 6. Germline loops: CDR1 SGHAT, CDR2 FQNNGV. The CDR3 is CASSLGQGAGTEAFF. The CDR3 bases are TGTGCCAGCAGCTTAGGTCAGGGGGCCGGGACTGAAGCTTTCTTT.

This clonotype was seen a handful of times. This may be a read error, as it is one base from a much larger clone. The chain links TRBV27 to TRBJ2-1, with D unresolved. This CDR3 region has 13 residues. Germline loops: CDR1 MNHEY, CDR2 SMNVEV (reference sequence). The DNA of the CDR3 is TGTGCCACGAAGACTCTCTCCTACAATAAGCAGTTCTTC. It yields the protein CATKTLSYNKQFF.